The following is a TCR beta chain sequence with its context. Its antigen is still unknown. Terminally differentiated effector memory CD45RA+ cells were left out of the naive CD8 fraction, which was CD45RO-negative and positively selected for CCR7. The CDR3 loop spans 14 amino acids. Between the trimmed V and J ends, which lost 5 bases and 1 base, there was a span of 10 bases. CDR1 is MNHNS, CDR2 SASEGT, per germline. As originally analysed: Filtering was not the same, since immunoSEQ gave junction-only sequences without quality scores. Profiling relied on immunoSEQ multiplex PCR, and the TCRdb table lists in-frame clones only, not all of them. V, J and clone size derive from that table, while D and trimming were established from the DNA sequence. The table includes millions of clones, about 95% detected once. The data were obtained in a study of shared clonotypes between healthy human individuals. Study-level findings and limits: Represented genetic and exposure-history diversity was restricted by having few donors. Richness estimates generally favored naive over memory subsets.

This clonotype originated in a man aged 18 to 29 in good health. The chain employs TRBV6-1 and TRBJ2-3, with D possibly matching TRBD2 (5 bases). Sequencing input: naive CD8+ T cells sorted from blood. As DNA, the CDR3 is TGTGCCAGCAGTAACTACGGGGGCACAGATACGCAGTATTTT. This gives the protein CASSNYGGTDTQYF.